These 28 T cell receptor beta chains came from one sample sequenced in a study of T cell repertoires in cytomegalovirus infection. TCRdb recomputed calls from the reads with MiXCR, one row per CDR3 protein. Of about 400,000 distinct CDR3 sequences detected, less than 20% appear once; the ten largest clones hold less than 9.5%. What was sequenced was PBMCs. The receptors were sampled from a human donor in good health (CMV status not recorded). Some clones in this sample may be carry-over from other donors' samples.

This clonotype was picked up a small number of times. The chain employs TRBV12-3 or TRBV12-4 and TRBJ1-5; D call uncertain. This CDR3 comprises 15 residues. Between the trimmed V and J ends, which lost 2 bases and 3 bases, there was a span of 11 bases. CDR3 sequence reads: CASSLWAPHNQPQHF. CDR3 nucleotides: TGTGCCAGCAGTTTATGGGCCCCCCACAATCAGCCCCAGCATTTT.

This clonotype has ten or more counts. The chain couples TRBV7-8 to TRBJ2-7; D possibly corresponds to TRBD1 (7 bases). The CDR3 totals 15 residues. V shed 6 bases and J shed 3 bases, with 18 bases lying between them. CDR1 and CDR2 from the germline V gene are SGHVS and FQNEAQ. CDR3: CASSPPGGLDYEQYF. CDR3 nucleotides: TGTGCCAGCAGTCCTCCAGGGGGGTTAGACTACGAGCAGTACTTC.

The gene calls are TRBV18 and TRBJ2-3; D tentatively reads TRBD1 or TRBD2 (5 bases each). This CDR3 region has 15 residues. Germline CDR1 is KGHSH and CDR2 is LQKENI. Trimming shortened V by 3 bases and J by 1 base, and 11 bases separated the two germline ends. CDR3 DNA sequence: TGTGCCAGCTCACCGGGGGTTTCTGGCACAGATACGCAGTATTTT. Residues: CASSPGVSGTDTQYF.

The chain joins TRBV7-6 to TRBJ1-6; tentatively, D is TRBD1 (5 bases). Trimming removed 1 base from V and 5 bases from J, with 9 bases in between. Germline CDR1 and CDR2: SGHVS and FNYEAQ. The length of the CDR3 is 15 residues. The CDR3 DNA follows: TGTGCCAGCAGCTTAGTGGGGCGGAATAATTCACCCCTCCACTTT. Its protein is CASSLVGRNNSPLHF. Filled out from reference TRBV7-6 and TRBJ1-6, the complete variable domain reads GAGVSQSPRYKVTKRGQDVALRCDPISGHVSLYWYRQALGQGPEFLTYFNYEAQQDKSGLPNDRFSAERPEGSISTLTIQRTEQRDSAMYRCASSLVGRNNSPLHFGNGTRLTVT.

The rearrangement joins TRBV4-1 to TRBJ2-3; the D is unclear. There are 14 residues in the CDR3. The germline gives CDR1 MGHRA, CDR2 YSYEKL. The V end lost 1 base, the J end lost 0 bases, and 5 bases lay between the germline ends. Here the CDR3 reads CASSQVDSTDTQYF. CDR3 DNA sequence: TGCGCCAGCAGCCAAGTCGATAGCACAGATACGCAGTATTTT.

This clonotype was observed at least ten times. J is TRBJ2-4 and V is TRBV12-5; D gene ambiguous. The CDR3 covers 11 residues. Germline values: CDR1 LGHNT, CDR2 FRNRAP. The V gene lost 4 bases and the J gene lost 10 bases, with 8 bases spanning the gap. The CDR3 loop reads CASGWLEIQYF. In nucleotides, the CDR3 is TGTGCTAGTGGTTGGCTGGAGATTCAGTACTTC. The full variable domain, its missing parts supplied by reference TRBV12-5 and TRBJ2-4, is DARVTQTPRHKVTEMGQEVTMRCQPILGHNTVFWYRQTMMQGLELLAYFRNRAPLDDSGMPKDRFSAEMPDATLATLKIQPSEPRDSAVYFCASGWLEIQYFGAGTRLSVL.

This clonotype occurred many times. CDR3 amino acids: CASSPGTPTDTQYF. The CDR3 DNA sequence: TGTGCCAGCTCACCAGGGACGCCCACAGATACGCAGTATTTT. The genes are TRBV18 and TRBJ2-3; D is tentatively TRBD1 or TRBD2 (5 bases each). The V gene lost 2 bases and the J gene lost 2 bases, with 8 bases spanning the gap. Per germline, CDR1 KGHSH and CDR2 LQKENI. This CDR3 contains 14 residues.

On this clonotype: Germline is not matched at one junction end, which may reflect a read error. V usage is TRBV5-1 and J usage is TRBJ1-1; D unresolved. There are 14 residues in the CDR3. Germline V gene data show CDR1 as SGHRS and CDR2 as YFSETQ. The chain's CDR3 is CASSLAPGNTEAFF. In DNA, the CDR3 is TGTGCCAGCAGTTTAGCGCCCGGGAACACTGAAGCTTTCTTT.

Only a few counts were recorded for this clonotype. The J gene is TRBJ2-4, the V gene TRBV25-1, with D perhaps TRBD1 or TRBD2 (6 bases each). V was cut by 4 bases and J by 8 bases, with 15 bases left in between. This CDR3 has 14 residues. The V gene's germline CDR1 is MGHDK and CDR2 SYGVNS. Here the CDR3 DNA reads TGTGCCAGCAGTGGGGGGGCAAATGAGGACATTCAGTACTTC. It encodes CASSGGANEDIQYF.

The J gene is TRBJ1-5, the V gene TRBV12-3 or TRBV12-4; TRBD1 matches 7 bases. Unmatched junction bases numbered 6, after V lost 5 bases and J lost 5 bases. CDR3 length: 14 amino acids. CDR3 sequence reads: CASSDSTGHQPQHF. The CDR3 DNA sequence: TGTGCCAGCAGTGATTCGACAGGGCATCAGCCCCAGCATTTT.

This clonotype was picked up many times. The chain is built from TRBV7-2 and TRBJ2-5; D is ambiguous. The germline CDR1 and CDR2 sequences are SGHTA and FQGNSA. Between the trimmed V and J ends, which lost 5 bases and 2 bases, there was a span of 9 bases. This CDR3 comprises 13 residues. The CDR3 is CASSVLGQETQYF. The CDR3 DNA reads TGTGCCAGCAGCGTCCTGGGGCAAGAGACCCAGTACTTC.

This chain joins TRBV7-2 and TRBJ1-3; the D is unclear. Trimming removed 1 base at V and 8 bases at J, with 18 bases between. Germline CDR1 SGHTA, CDR2 FQGNSA. The CDR3 has 16 amino acids. CDR3 DNA: TGTGCCAGCAGCTTAGGTCTCGCAGGCCCTTTACACACCATATATTTT. This codes for CASSLGLAGPLHTIYF. The full variable domain, completed using reference TRBV7-2 and TRBJ1-3, is GAGVSQSPSNKVTEKGKDVELRCDPISGHTALYWYRQSLGQGLEFLIYFQGNSAPDKSGLPSDRFSAERTGGSVSTLTIQRTQQEDSAVYLCASSLGLAGPLHTIYFGEGSWLTVV.

The rearrangement links TRBV24-1 to TRBJ2-5; either TRBD1 or TRBD2 may supply D (5 bases each). The V end was cut by 3 bases, the J end by 5 bases, with 9 bases between. Per germline, CDR1 KGHDR and CDR2 SFDVKD. This CDR3 has 13 amino acids. In DNA, the CDR3 is TGTGCCACCAGTGATGGGGGTTCGGAGACCCAGTACTTC. This translates into CATSDGGSETQYF.

With regard to this clonotype: A read error may be the cause here, since a much bigger clone is one base away. The rearrangement uses TRBV7-2 and TRBJ1-3; no clear D. The CDR3 is 17 residues long. V was shortened by 3 bases and J by 2 bases, with 17 bases between the two germline ends. Per the germline V gene, CDR1 is SGHTA and CDR2 is FQGNSA. CDR3 in amino acids: CASSFRIWRIPGNTIYF. CDR3 coding DNA: TGTGCCAGCAGCTTTAGAATCTGGCGTATTCCTGGAAACACCATATATTTT.

Many counts were recorded for this clonotype. The V and J genes are TRBV7-2 and TRBJ2-3; D unclear. Trimming stripped 1 base from V and 1 base from J, with 9 bases between. This CDR3 is built from 15 residues. Germline V gene lookup returns CDR1 SGHTA and CDR2 FQGNSA. CDR3 sequence reads: CASSLVQNRTDTQYF. CDR3 sequence (DNA): TGTGCCAGCAGCTTAGTCCAGAACCGCACAGATACGCAGTATTTT.

This clonotype was counted at least ten times. V gene TRBV7-2 combines with J gene TRBJ1-3, with D perhaps TRBD1 (6 bases). V lost 2 bases to trimming and J lost 0 bases, with 11 bases between them. The germline V gene encodes CDR1 SGHTA and CDR2 FQGNSA. The CDR3 covers 16 residues. The CDR3 nucleotides read TGTGCCAGCAGCTTACCCAGGGGCTTCTCTGGAAACACCATATATTTT. It codes for CASSLPRGFSGNTIYF.

The J gene is TRBJ1-5, the V gene TRBV2; 8 bases fit TRBD1. Germline CDR1 reads SNHLY; CDR2 reads FYNNEI. J was trimmed by 6 bases and V by 7 bases; bases with no gene match: 8. CDR3 size: 14 residues. This CDR3 is CASTPGTGGQPQHF. In DNA, the CDR3 is TGTGCCAGCACCCCCGGGACAGGAGGTCAGCCCCAGCATTTT.

The genes are TRBV10-3 and TRBJ1-1, with D possibly TRBD1 on 5 matching bases. The CDR3 runs to 15 residues. V was trimmed by 5 bases and J by 5 bases, leaving 18 bases between them. CDR1 is ENHRY, CDR2 SYGVKD, per germline. The CDR3 reads CAISPRGGVGTEAFF. The CDR3 DNA is TGTGCCATCAGTCCCCGTGGAGGGGTAGGAACTGAAGCTTTCTTT.

V and J are TRBV2 and TRBJ2-1, with a tentative D call TRBD1 (5 bases). CDR1 is SNHLY, CDR2 FYNNEI, per germline. The CDR3 has 10 amino acids. Trimming left V 7 bases short and J 12 bases short, with 10 bases between. The CDR3 DNA is TGTGCCAGCAACCCAGGGCTGCAGTTCTTC. It codes for CASNPGLQFF.

The chain combines TRBV6-1 with TRBJ1-2; no clear D gene. Germline V gene lookup returns CDR1 MNHNS and CDR2 SASEGT. The ends were cut back, 5 bases at V and 5 bases at J, with 18 bases in the middle. The CDR3 is 15 residues long. CDR3 protein: CASSMGSRGDYGYTF. CDR3 in DNA: TGTGCCAGCAGTATGGGGTCCCGGGGAGATTATGGCTACACCTTC.

This clonotype has a count of ten or more. The chain joins TRBV5-6 to TRBJ2-5, with D hard to call. This CDR3 has 14 residues. V was pared by 4 bases and J by 2 bases, with 12 bases between. Looked up from germline, CDR1 is SGHDT and CDR2 is YYEEEE. CDR3: CASSRQAQQETQYF. The DNA for the CDR3 is TGTGCCAGCAGCCGACAAGCTCAGCAAGAGACCCAGTACTTC.

There are many counts of this clonotype. This chain uses TRBV7-8 with TRBJ2-6; D assignment may be TRBD1 or TRBD2 (6 bases each). The V end was cut by 7 bases, the J end by 2 bases, with 15 bases between. Germline lookup yields CDR1 SGHVS and CDR2 FQNEAQ. The CDR3 contains 16 residues. In nucleotides, the CDR3 is TGTGCCAGCAACCGTAGGGGGGTAACTGGGGCCAACGTCCTGACTTTC. Translating gives CASNRRGVTGANVLTF.

This clonotype was seen a handful of times. The gene calls are TRBV27 and TRBJ2-3, with D perhaps TRBD1 (5 bases). This CDR3 has 13 residues. Trimming cost V 2 bases and J 7 bases, with 10 bases left between them. CDR1 is MNHEY and CDR2 is SMNVEV in the germline V gene (reference sequence). The CDR3 DNA is TGTGCCAGCAGTTTAGACAAGGGGTATACGCAGTATTTT. Translating gives CASSLDKGYTQYF.

This chain connects TRBV19 to TRBJ2-3; 11 nucleotides agree with TRBD2. Germline values: CDR1 LNHDA, CDR2 SQIVND (reference sequence). This CDR3 has 16 residues. V gave up 5 bases and J gave up 3 bases; unmatched junction bases: 7. The CDR3 sequence: CASSVPSGRRTDTQYF. In DNA, the CDR3 is TGTGCCAGTAGTGTTCCTAGCGGGAGGAGAACAGATACGCAGTATTTT.

V and J are TRBV5-4 and TRBJ1-1, with a possible D match to TRBD1 (5 bases). The length of the CDR3 is 14 residues. V lost 1 base and J lost 6, with 13 bases in between. Germline V gives CDR1 SGHNT, CDR2 YYREEE (reference sequence). The CDR3 sequence: CASSLSGRNAEAFF. In nucleotides, the CDR3 is TGTGCCAGCAGCTTGTCAGGGAGAAACGCTGAAGCTTTCTTT.

This clonotype came up many times. J is TRBJ2-7 and V is TRBV12-5; D might be TRBD2 (6 bases). Trimming stripped 3 bases from V and 3 bases from J, with 9 bases between. The CDR3 contains 13 residues. Looked up from germline, CDR1 is LGHNT and CDR2 is FRNRAP. CDR3 nucleotide sequence: TGTGCTAGTGGTTTAACCGGGGGCTACGAGCAGTACTTC. It specifies CASGLTGGYEQYF.

This clonotype was detected ten times or more. The rearrangement joins TRBV7-2 to TRBJ2-4; tentatively, D is TRBD1 (5 bases). From germline, CDR1 is SGHTA and CDR2 FQGNSA. The CDR3 contains 14 residues. V gave up 5 bases and J gave up 6 bases, with 14 bases separating them. The CDR3 reads CASSGKDGANIQYF. The DNA of the CDR3 is TGTGCCAGCAGCGGCAAGGATGGGGCAAACATTCAGTACTTC.

This clonotype was observed at least ten times. This chain uses TRBV6-2 or TRBV6-3 with TRBJ2-1, with 7 bases that match TRBD2. The length of the CDR3 is 17 residues. In germline, CDR1 is MNHEY, CDR2 SVGEGT. V gave up 6 bases and J gave up 3 bases; unmatched junction bases: 14. DNA for the CDR3: TGTGCCAGCAGCCAGAAGCTTACGGGACTACTCTACAATGAGCAGTTCTTC. Protein product: CASSQKLTGLLYNEQFF.